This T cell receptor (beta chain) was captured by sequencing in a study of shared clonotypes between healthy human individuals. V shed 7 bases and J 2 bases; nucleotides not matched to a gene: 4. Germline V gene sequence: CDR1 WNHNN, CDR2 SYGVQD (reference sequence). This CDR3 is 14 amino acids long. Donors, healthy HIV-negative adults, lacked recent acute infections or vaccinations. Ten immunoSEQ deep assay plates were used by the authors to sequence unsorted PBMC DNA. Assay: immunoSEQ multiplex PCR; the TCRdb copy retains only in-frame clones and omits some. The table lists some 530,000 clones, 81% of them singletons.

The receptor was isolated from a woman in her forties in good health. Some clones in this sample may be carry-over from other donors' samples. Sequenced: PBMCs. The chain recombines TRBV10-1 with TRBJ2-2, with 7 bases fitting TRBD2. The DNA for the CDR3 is TGCGCCAGCACGGCGGGAGTAAACACCGGGGAGCTGTTTTTT. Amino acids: CASTAGVNTGELFF.